The sequence of this T cell receptor (beta chain) was determined in a study of regulatory T cells in long-lasting Graves disease. General observations from the study: Persistent disease exhibited a predilection for TRBV28, TRBJ1-2 and TRBJ2-5.

Sequencing libraries for TCR beta were prepared with iRepertoire HTBI primers and Arm-PCR of CDR3 regions. TCRdb re-called the multiplex PCR reads through MiXCR, storing one row per CDR3 protein. The data show about 530,000 distinct CDR3 sequences, more than 15% seen once. This clonotype was seen ten or more times. Its antigen is unidentified. V gave up 1 base and J gave up 5 bases, with 9 bases separating them. The CDR3 loop spans 14 amino acids. Time point: newly diagnosed GD, antithyroid drugs for less than 3 months. There was RNA extracted from PBMCs, and the TCR library was made from it. The collection involved drawing approximately 9 milliliters of peripheral blood into EDTA tubes. This sample also belongs to another study, concerning T cells in Graves' hyperthyroidism and ophthalmopathy. Per that paper: Ophthalmopathy was predicted by the model a median of roughly 6.7 months ahead of onset.

The sequence was collected from a woman aged 40-60 years with Graves disease. The chain couples TRBV12-3 or TRBV12-4 to TRBJ2-1; D may correspond to TRBD1 or TRBD2 (5 bases each). The sample here was peripheral blood mononuclear cells (PBMCs), taken at new diagnosis, from a patient treated with antithyroid drugs. CDR3 residues: CASSLVGGNNEQFF. The CDR3 nucleotides are TGTGCCAGCAGTTTAGTTGGGGGAAACAATGAGCAGTTCTTC.